A selection of T cell receptor beta chains follows, all from one sample in a study of blood T cell repertoires in COVID-19. The protocol was immunoSEQ multiplex PCR, while the TCRdb copy is restricted to in-frame clones and leaves out a portion. The repertoire holds around 40,000 clones, around 93% seen once, with about 12% in the top ten. Sequenced sample: peripheral blood. These receptors all stem from a human donor in a cohort sampled during active COVID-19. Both conserved end residues are part of each CDR3. Each record gives: V gene, J gene, clone size, CDR3 protein. Size tells how often a clone was seen (once, few, many) or the class of an expanded clone, and some rows leave it out.

V: TRBV7-8
J: TRBJ2-7
size: once
CDR3: CASSFGGSYEQYF

V: TRBV16
J: TRBJ2-7
size: NA
CDR3: CASSQSPGLVSYEQYF

V: TRBV5-4
J: TRBJ2-7
size: NA
CDR3: CASSLDGAYEQYF

V: TRBV29-1
J: TRBJ2-1
size: NA
CDR3: CSTRGSSYNEQFF

V: TRBV24-1
J: TRBJ2-7
size: NA
CDR3: CATRSGTGLF

V: TRBV27
J: TRBJ2-7
size: NA
CDR3: CASSLGIGGGPYEQYF

V: TRBV4-3
J: TRBJ2-3
size: NA
CDR3: CASSQAYVEADTQYF

V: TRBV7-9
J: TRBJ2-7
size: NA
CDR3: CASSLGGTFLTYEQYF

V: TRBV28
J: TRBJ2-2
size: NA
CDR3: CASSSKLQGGGELFF

V: TRBV12-3/TRBV12-4
J: TRBJ1-4
size: NA
CDR3: CASSPGQGGKLFF

V: TRBV9
J: TRBJ2-1
size: NA
CDR3: CASSVSGQGYNEQFF

V: TRBV6-5
J: TRBJ2-5
size: NA
CDR3: CATRTSVETQYF

V: TRBV7-9
J: TRBJ2-7
size: NA
CDR3: CASSTLAGDYEQYF

V: TRBV7-2
J: TRBJ2-3
size: NA
CDR3: CASSSAYSSTDTQYF

V: TRBV12-3/TRBV12-4
J: TRBJ1-4
size: once
CDR3: CASRMTGTEKLFF

V: TRBV19
J: TRBJ1-5
size: few
CDR3: CASSTQTGLSNQPQHF

V: TRBV6-2/TRBV6-3
J: TRBJ2-2
size: NA
CDR3: CASSYGAVDTGELFF

V: TRBV3-1/TRBV3-2
J: TRBJ2-7
size: NA
CDR3: CASTGTGGTEQYF

V: TRBV21-1
J: TRBJ2-3
size: NA
CDR3: CARPPSGRFGTDTQYF

V: TRBV7-9
J: TRBJ1-2
size: NA
CDR3: CASSLGQAARRYGYTF

V: TRBV7-9
J: TRBJ1-1
size: NA
CDR3: CASSTQPGQLDTEAFF